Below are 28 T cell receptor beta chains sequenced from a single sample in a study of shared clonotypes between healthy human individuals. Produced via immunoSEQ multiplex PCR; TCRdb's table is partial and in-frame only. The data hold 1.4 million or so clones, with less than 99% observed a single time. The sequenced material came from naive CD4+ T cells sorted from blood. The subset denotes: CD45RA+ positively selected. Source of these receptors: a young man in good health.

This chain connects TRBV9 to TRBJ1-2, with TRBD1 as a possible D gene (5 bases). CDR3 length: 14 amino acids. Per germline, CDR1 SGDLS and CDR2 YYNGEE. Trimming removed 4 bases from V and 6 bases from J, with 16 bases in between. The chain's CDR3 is CASSTRGTQDGYTF. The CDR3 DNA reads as TGTGCCAGCAGCACCCGGGGGACTCAGGATGGCTACACCTTC.

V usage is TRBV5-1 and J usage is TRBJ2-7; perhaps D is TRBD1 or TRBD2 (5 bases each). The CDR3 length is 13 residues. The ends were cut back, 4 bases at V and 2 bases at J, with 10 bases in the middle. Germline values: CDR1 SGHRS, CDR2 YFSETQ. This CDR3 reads CASSPGPAYEQYF. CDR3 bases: TGCGCCAGCAGCCCGGGACCAGCCTACGAGCAGTACTTC.

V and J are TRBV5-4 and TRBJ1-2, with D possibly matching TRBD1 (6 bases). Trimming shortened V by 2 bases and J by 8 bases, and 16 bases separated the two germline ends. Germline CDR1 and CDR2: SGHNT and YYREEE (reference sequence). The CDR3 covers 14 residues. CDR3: CASSLDGGSWGYTF. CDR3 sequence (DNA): TGTGCCAGCAGCTTAGACGGGGGCTCTTGGGGCTACACCTTC.

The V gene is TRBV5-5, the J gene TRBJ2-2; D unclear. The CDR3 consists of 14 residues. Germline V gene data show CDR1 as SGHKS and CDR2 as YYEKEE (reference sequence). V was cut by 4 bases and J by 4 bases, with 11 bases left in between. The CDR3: CASSLSGSTGELFF. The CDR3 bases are TGTGCCAGCAGCCTAAGTGGTAGCACCGGGGAGCTGTTTTTT.

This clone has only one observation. CDR3 nucleotide sequence: TGCAGCGTAGCCGGGACAAAAAATACGCAGTATTTT. Protein product: CSVAGTKNTQYF. The chain is built from TRBV29-1 and TRBJ2-3, with D possibly matching TRBD1 (6 bases). The CDR3 spans 12 residues. CDR1 is SQVTM and CDR2 is ANQGSEA in the germline V gene. V was clipped by 6 bases and J by 7 bases, with 14 bases between them.

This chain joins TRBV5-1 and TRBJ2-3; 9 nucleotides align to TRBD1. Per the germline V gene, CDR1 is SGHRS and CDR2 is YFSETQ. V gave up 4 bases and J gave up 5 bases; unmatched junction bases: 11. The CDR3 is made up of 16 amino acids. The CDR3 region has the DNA TGCGCCAGCAGCCCGGGGCTCGGACAGGGGAGAGATACGCAGTATTTT. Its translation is CASSPGLGQGRDTQYF.

The CDR3, as DNA: TGTGCCAGCAGGGCGGGAGGGAGATACGAGCAGTACTTC. It encodes CASRAGGRYEQYF. This chain uses TRBV6-5 with TRBJ2-7; 9 bases map to TRBD2. CDR3 length: 13 residues. The germline V gene encodes CDR1 MNHEY and CDR2 SVGAGI. The V and J ends lost 6 bases and 4 bases, in that order; junction bases with no gene match: 4.

CDR3: CASSSRVHEQYF. The DNA for the CDR3 is TGTGCCAGCAGTTCTAGGGTGCACGAGCAGTACTTC. The chain carries TRBV28 and TRBJ2-7; D call uncertain. Trimming removed 4 bases at V and 5 bases at J, with 9 bases between. CDR3 length: 12 residues. The germline CDR1 and CDR2 sequences are MDHEN and SYDVKM.

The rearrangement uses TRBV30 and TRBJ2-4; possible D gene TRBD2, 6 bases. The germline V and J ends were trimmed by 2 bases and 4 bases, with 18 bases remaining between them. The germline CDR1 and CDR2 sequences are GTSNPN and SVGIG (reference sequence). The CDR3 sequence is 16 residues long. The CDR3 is CAWSTPLTSPKNIQYF. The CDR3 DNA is TGTGCCTGGAGTACACCCCTCACTAGCCCGAAAAACATTCAGTACTTC.

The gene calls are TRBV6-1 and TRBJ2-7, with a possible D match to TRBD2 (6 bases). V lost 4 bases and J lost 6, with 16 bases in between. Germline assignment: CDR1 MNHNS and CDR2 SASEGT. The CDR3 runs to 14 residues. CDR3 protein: CASSVDGSLGEQYF. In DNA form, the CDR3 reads TGTGCCAGCAGTGTGGACGGGAGCCTTGGCGAGCAGTACTTC.

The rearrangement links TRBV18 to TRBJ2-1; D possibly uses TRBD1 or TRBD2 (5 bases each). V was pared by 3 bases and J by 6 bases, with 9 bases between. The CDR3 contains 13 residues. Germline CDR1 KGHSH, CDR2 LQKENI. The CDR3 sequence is CASSPWDVNEQFF. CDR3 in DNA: TGTGCCAGCTCACCTTGGGACGTCAATGAGCAGTTCTTC. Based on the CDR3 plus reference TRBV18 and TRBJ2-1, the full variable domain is NAGVMQNPRHLVRRRGQEARLRCSPMKGHSHVYWYRQLPEEGLKFMVYLQKENIIDESGMPKERFSAEFPKEGPSILRIQQVVRGDSAAYFCASSPWDVNEQFFGPGTRLTVL.

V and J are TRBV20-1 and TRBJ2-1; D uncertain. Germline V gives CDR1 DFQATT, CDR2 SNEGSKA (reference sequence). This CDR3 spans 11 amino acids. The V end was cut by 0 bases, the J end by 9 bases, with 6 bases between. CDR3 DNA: TGCAGTGCTAGAGACAGTAGTGAGCAGTTCTTC. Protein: CSARDSSEQFF.

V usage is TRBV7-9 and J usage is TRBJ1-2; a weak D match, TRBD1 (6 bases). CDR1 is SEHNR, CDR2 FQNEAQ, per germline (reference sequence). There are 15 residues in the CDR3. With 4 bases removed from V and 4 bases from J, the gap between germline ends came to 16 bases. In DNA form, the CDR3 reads TGTGCCAGCAGCTACCGACAGGAACTCCCCTATGGCTACACCTTC. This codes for CASSYRQELPYGYTF.

Written as DNA, the CDR3 is TGTGCCAGCAGCTCCCCCGGGACTAGCGGGTCCTACAATGAGCAGTTCTTC. Translating it yields CASSSPGTSGSYNEQFF. The chain is built from TRBV7-2 and TRBJ2-1; 12 positions match TRBD2. The CDR3 totals 17 residues. The V and J ends lost 4 bases and 1 base, in that order; junction bases with no gene match: 5. Germline CDR1 is SGHTA and CDR2 is FQGNSA.

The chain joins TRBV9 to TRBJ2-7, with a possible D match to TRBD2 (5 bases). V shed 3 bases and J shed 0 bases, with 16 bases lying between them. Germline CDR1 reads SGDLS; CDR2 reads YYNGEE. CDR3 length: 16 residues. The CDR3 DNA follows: TGTGCCAGCAGCGCTTCCCGGACTGTCAGCTCCTACGAGCAGTACTTC. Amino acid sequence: CASSASRTVSSYEQYF.

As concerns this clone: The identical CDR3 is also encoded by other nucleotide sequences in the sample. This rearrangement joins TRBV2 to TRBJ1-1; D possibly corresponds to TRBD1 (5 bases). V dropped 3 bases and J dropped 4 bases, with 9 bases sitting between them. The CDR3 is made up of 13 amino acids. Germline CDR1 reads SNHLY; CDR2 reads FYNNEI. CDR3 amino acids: CASSDREGTEAFF. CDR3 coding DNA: TGTGCCAGCAGTGACAGGGAAGGCACTGAAGCTTTCTTT.

For the CDR3, the DNA is TGTGCCAGCAGTACAGGCCAAAACCGGGGCGAGCAGTACTTC. It encodes CASSTGQNRGEQYF. The chain recombines TRBV27 with TRBJ2-7; D might be TRBD1 or TRBD2, each matching 5 bases. CDR1 MNHEY and CDR2 SMNVEV come from the germline V gene (reference sequence). The CDR3 has 14 amino acids. V dropped 5 bases and J dropped 6 bases, with 17 bases sitting between them.

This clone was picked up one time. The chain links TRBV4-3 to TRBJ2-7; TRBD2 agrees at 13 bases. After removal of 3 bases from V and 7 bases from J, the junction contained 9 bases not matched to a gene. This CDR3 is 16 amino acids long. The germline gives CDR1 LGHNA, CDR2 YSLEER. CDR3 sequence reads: CASSQPRLAGGWEQYF. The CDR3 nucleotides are TGCGCCAGCAGCCAGCCCAGACTAGCGGGAGGATGGGAGCAGTACTTC.

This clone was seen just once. CDR3 nucleotide sequence: TGCGCCAGCAGCCAAGTGTTGCGGGAAAGGCAGTTCTTC. Amino acid sequence: CASSQVLRERQFF. The V call is TRBV4-1, the J call TRBJ2-1; possible D gene TRBD2, 6 bases. The CDR3 has 13 residues. Trimming stripped 1 base from V and 12 bases from J, with 13 bases between. The germline V gene has CDR1 MGHRA and CDR2 YSYEKL.

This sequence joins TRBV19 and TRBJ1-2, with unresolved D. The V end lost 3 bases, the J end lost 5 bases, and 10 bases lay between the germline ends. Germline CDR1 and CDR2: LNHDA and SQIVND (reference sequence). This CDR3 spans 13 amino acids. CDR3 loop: CASSIVAMYGYTF. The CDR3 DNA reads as TGTGCCAGTAGTATTGTGGCGATGTATGGCTACACCTTC.

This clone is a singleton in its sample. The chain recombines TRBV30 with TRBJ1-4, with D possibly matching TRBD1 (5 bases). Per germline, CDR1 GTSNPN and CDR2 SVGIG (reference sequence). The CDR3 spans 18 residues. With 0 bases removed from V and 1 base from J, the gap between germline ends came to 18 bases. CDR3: CAWSVQVGGSRTNEKLFF. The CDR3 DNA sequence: TGTGCCTGGAGTGTACAAGTTGGGGGTAGCCGAACTAATGAAAAACTGTTTTTT. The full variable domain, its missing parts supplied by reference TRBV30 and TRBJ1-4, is SQTIHQWPATLVQPVGSPLSLECTVEGTSNPNLYWYRQAAGRGLQLLFYSVGIGQISSEVPQNLSASRPQDRQFILSSKKLLLSDSGFYLCAWSVQVGGSRTNEKLFFGSGTQLSVL.

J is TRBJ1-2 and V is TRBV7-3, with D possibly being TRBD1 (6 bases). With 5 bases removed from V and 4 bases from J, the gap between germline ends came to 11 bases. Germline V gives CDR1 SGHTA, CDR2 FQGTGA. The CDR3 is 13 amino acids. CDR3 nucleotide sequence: TGTGCCAGCAGCGTGGACAGCGGCTATGGCTACACCTTC. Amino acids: CASSVDSGYGYTF.

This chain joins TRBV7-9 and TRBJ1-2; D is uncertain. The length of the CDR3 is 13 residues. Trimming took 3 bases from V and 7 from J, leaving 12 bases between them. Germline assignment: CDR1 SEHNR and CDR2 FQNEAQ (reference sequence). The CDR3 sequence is CASSFTTDRGYTF. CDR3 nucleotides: TGTGCCAGCAGCTTTACCACTGACCGTGGCTACACCTTC.

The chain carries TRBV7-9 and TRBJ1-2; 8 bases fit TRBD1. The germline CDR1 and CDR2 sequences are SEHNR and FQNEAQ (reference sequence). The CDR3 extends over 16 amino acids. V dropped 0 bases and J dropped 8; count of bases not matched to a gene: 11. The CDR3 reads CASSLAPRTGIGGYTF. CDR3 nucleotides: TGTGCCAGCAGCTTAGCACCCCGGACAGGGATAGGCGGCTACACCTTC.

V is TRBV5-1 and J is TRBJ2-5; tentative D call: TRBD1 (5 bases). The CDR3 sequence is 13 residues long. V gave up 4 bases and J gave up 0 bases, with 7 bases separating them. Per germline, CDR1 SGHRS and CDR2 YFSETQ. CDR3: CASSRQNQETQYF. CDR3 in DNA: TGCGCCAGCAGCCGACAGAACCAAGAGACCCAGTACTTC.

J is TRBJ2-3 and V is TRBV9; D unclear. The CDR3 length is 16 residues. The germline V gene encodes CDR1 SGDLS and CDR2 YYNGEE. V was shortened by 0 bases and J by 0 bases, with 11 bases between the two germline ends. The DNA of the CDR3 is TGTGCCAGCAGCGTAGAACTAACCGTCAGCACAGATACGCAGTATTTT. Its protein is CASSVELTVSTDTQYF.

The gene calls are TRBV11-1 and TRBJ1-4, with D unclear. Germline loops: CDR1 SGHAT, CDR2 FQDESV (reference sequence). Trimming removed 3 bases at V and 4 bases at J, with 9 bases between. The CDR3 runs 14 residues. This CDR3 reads CASSFGWNNEKLFF. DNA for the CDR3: TGTGCCAGCAGCTTCGGGTGGAATAATGAAAAACTGTTTTTT.

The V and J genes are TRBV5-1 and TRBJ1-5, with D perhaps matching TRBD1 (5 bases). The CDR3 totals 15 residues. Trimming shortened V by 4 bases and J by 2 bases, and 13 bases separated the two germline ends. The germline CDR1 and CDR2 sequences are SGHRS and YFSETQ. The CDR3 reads CASSALGGGNQPQHF. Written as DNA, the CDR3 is TGCGCCAGCAGCGCCCTTGGGGGAGGCAATCAGCCCCAGCATTTT.